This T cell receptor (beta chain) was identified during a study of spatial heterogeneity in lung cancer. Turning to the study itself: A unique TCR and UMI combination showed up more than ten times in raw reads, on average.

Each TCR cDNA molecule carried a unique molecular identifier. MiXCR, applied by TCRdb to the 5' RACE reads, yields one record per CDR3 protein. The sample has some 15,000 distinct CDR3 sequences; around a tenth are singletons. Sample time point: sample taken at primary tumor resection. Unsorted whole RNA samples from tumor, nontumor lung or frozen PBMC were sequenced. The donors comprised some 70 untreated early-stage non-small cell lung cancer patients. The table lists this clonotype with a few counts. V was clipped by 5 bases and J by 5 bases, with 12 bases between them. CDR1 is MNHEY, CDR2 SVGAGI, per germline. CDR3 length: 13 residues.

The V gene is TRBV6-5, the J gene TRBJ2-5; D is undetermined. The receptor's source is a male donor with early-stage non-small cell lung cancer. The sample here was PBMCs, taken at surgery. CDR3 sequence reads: CASSRGPGETQYF. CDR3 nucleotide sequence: TGTGCCAGCAGTAGAGGCCCGGGCGAGACCCAGTACTTC.